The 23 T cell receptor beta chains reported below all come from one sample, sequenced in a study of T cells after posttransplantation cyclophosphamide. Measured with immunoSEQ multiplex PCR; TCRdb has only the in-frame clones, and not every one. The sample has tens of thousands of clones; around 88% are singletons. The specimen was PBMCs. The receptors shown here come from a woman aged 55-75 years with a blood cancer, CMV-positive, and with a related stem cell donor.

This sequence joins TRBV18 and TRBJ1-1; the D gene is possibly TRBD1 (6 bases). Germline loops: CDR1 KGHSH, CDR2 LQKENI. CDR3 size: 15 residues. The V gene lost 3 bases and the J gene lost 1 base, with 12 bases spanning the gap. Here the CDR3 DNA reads TGTGCCAGCTCACCGACAGGTCGCGAGAACACTGAAGCTTTCTTT. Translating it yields CASSPTGRENTEAFF.

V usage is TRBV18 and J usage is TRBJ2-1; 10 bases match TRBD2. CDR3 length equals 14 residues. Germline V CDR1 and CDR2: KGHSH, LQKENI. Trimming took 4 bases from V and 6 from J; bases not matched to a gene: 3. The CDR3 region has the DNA TGTGCCAGCTCACGGCTAGCGGGGGCCAATGAGCAGTTCTTC. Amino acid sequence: CASSRLAGANEQFF.

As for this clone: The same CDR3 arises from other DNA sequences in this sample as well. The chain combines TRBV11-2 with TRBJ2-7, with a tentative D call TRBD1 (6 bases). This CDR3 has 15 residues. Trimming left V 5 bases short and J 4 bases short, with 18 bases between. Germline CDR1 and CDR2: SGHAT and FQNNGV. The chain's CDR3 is CASSNRRLQGYEQYF. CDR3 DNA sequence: TGTGCCAGCAGCAATAGAAGACTCCAGGGGTACGAGCAGTACTTC.

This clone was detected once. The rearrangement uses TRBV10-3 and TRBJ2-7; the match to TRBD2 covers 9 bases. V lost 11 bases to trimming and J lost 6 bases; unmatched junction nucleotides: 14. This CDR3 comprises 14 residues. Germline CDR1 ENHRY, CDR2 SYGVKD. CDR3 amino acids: CAASKAGGPFEQYF. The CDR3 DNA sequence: TGTGCCGCCAGCAAGGCGGGAGGGCCGTTCGAGCAGTACTTC.

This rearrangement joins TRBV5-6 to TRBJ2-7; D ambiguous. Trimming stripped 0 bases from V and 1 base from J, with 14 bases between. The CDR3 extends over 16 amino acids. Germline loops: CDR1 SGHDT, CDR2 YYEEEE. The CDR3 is CASSLGRALGSYEQYF. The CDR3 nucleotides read TGTGCCAGCAGCTTGGGGCGAGCGCTAGGTTCCTACGAGCAGTACTTC.

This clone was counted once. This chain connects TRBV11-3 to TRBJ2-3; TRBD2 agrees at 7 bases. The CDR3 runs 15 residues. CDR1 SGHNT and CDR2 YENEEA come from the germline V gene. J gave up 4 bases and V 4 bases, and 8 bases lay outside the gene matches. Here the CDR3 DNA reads TGTGCCAGCAGCTCCGGGCGGGAGTGGTCAGATACGCAGTATTTT. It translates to CASSSGREWSDTQYF.

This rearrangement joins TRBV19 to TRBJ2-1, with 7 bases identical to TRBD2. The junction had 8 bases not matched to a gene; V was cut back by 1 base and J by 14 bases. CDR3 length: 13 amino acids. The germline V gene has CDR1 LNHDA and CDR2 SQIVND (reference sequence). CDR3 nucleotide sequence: TGTGCCAGTAGTATAGCCCCGGGACTAAAAGAGTTCTTC. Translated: CASSIAPGLKEFF.

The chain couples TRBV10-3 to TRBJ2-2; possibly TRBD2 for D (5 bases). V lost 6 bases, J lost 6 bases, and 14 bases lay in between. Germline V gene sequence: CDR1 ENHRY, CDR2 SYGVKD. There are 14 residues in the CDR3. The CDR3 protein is CAIRDGLISGELFF. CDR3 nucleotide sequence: TGTGCCATCAGAGATGGACTTATCTCCGGGGAGCTGTTTTTT.

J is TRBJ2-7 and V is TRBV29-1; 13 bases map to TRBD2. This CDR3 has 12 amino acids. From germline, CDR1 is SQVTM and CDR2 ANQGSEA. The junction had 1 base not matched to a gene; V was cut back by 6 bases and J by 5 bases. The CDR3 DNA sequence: TGCAGCGTAGGACTAGCGGGAGACGAGCAGTACTTC. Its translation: CSVGLAGDEQYF.

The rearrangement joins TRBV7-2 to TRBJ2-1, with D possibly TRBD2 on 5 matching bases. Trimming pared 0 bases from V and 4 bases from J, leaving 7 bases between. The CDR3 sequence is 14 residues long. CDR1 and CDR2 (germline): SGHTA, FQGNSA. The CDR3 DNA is TGTGCCAGCAGCTTAGCAACTAGTTACAATGAGCAGTTCTTC. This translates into CASSLATSYNEQFF.

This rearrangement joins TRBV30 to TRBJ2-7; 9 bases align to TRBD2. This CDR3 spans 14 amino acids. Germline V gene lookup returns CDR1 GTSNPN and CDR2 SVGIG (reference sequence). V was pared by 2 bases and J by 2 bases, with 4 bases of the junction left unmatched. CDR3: CAWSPSGKPYEQYF. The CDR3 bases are TGTGCCTGGAGTCCTAGCGGGAAACCCTACGAGCAGTACTTC.

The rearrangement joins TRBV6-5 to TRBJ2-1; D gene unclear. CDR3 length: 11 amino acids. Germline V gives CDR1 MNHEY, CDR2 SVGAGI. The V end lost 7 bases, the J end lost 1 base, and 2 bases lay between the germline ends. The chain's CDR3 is CASISYNEQFF. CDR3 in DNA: TGTGCCAGCATATCCTACAATGAGCAGTTCTTC.

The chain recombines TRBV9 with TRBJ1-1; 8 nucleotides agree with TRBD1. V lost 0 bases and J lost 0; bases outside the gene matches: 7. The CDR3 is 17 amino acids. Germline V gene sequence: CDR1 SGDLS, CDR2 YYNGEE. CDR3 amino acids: CASSVVPGGYLNTEAFF. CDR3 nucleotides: TGTGCCAGCAGCGTAGTTCCAGGGGGCTACCTGAACACTGAAGCTTTCTTT.

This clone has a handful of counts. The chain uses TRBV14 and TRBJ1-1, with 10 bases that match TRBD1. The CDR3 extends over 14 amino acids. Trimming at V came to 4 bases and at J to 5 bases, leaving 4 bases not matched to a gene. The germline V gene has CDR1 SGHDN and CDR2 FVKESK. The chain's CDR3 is CASSRQGAWTEAFF. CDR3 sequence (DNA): TGTGCCAGCAGCCGACAGGGGGCTTGGACTGAAGCTTTCTTT.

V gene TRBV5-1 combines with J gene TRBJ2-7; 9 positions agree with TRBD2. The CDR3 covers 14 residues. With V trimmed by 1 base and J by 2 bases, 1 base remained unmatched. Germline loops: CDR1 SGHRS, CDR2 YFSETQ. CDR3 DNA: TGCGCCAGCAGCTTGTTAGCGGGAGCCTACGAGCAGTACTTC. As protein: CASSLLAGAYEQYF.

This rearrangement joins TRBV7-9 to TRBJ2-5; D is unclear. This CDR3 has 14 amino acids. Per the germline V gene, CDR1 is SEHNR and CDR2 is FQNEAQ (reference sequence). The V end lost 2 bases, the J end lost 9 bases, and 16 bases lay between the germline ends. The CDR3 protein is CASSLPGPRESQYF. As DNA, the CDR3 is TGTGCCAGCAGCTTACCAGGTCCAAGAGAATCCCAGTACTTC. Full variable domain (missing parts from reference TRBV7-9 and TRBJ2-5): DTGVSQNPRHKITKRGQNVTFRCDPISEHNRLYWYRQTLGQGPEFLTYFQNEAQLEKSRLLSDRFSAERPKGSFSTLEIQRTEQGDSAMYLCASSLPGPRESQYFGPGTRLLVL.

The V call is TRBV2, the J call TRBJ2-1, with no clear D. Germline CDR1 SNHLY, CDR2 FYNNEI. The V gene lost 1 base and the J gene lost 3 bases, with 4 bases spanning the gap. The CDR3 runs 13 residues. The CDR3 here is CASSEDGYNEQFF. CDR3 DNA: TGTGCCAGCAGTGAAGACGGCTACAATGAGCAGTTCTTC.

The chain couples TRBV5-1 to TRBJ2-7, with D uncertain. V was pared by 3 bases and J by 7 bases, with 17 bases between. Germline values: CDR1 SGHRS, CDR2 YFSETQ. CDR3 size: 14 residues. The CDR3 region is CASSSQAIPQEQYF. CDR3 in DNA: TGCGCCAGCAGCTCCCAGGCTATCCCCCAGGAGCAGTACTTC.

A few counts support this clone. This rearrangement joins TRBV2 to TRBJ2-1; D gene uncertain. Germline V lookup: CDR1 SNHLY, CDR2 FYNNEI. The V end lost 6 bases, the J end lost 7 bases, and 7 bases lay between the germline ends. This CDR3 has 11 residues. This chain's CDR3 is CASRVENEQFF. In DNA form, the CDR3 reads TGTGCCAGCAGGGTTGAGAATGAGCAGTTCTTC.

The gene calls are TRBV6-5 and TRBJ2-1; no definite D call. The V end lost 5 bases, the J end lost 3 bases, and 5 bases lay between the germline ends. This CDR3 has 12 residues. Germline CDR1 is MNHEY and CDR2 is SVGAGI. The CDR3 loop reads CASSSVYNEQFF. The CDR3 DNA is TGTGCCAGCAGTAGCGTCTACAATGAGCAGTTCTTC.

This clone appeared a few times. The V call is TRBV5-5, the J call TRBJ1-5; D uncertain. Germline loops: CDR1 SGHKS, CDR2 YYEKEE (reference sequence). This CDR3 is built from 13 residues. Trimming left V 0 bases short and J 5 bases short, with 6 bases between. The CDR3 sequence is CASSLAADQPQHF. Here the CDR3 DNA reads TGTGCCAGCAGCTTGGCCGCGGATCAGCCCCAGCATTTT.

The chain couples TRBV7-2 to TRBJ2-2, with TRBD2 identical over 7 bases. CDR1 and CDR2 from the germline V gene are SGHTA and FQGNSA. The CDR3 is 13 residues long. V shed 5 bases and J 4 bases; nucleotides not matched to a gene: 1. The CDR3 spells CASSSGVTGELFF. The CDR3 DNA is TGTGCCAGCAGCAGCGGGGTCACCGGGGAGCTGTTTTTT.

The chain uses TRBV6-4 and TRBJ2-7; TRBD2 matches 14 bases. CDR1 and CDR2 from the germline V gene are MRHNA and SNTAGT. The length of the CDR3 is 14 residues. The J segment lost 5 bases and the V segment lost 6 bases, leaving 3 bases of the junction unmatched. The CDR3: CASSPGLAGDEQYF. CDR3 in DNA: TGTGCCAGCAGCCCGGGACTAGCGGGAGACGAGCAGTACTTC.